A single sample is the source of the 8 T cell receptor beta chains below, sequenced in a study of beta chain features in type 1 diabetes. Every bit of the isolated RNA underwent reverse transcription, so sequencing read expressed TCRB transcripts. Here immunoSEQ multiplex PCR was the method, and the copy in TCRdb shows in-frame clones only, minus some. Of about 410,000 clones listed, 14% are singletons. The source material was naive CD4+ T cells from blood. The receptor source for this set is a man aged 25 to 40 in good health.

The chain uses TRBV5-1 and TRBJ2-2; D is ambiguous. CDR3 length equals 16 residues. Germline CDR1 reads SGHRS; CDR2 reads YFSETQ. Trimming pared 0 bases from V and 1 base from J, leaving 10 bases between. CDR3 nucleotide sequence: TGCGCCAGCAGCTTGGAGCCGTTGGGGAACACCGGGGAGCTGTTTTTT. Amino acids: CASSLEPLGNTGELFF. Full variable domain (missing parts from reference TRBV5-1 and TRBJ2-2): KAGVTQTPRYLIKTRGQQVTLSCSPISGHRSVSWYQQTPGQGLQFLFEYFSETQRNKGNFPGRFSGRQFSNSRSEMNVSTLELGDSALYLCASSLEPLGNTGELFFGEGSRLTVL.

Only a few counts were recorded for this clone. This chain links TRBV11-2 with TRBJ1-3; no clear D gene. Germline V gene lookup returns CDR1 SGHAT and CDR2 FQNNGV. This CDR3 has 14 residues. V was clipped by 0 bases and J by 1 base, with 4 bases between them. The CDR3 DNA follows: TGTGCCAGCAGCTTAGACAGGTCTGGAAACACCATATATTTT. Its protein is CASSLDRSGNTIYF.

This clone came up a few times. The V gene is TRBV7-9, the J gene TRBJ2-5; TRBD1 is a possible D gene (6 bases). V gave up 1 base and J gave up 5 bases, with 8 bases separating them. Per germline, CDR1 SEHNR and CDR2 FQNEAQ (reference sequence). The CDR3 consists of 13 residues. This CDR3 is CASSLVTGETQYF. The CDR3 bases are TGTGCCAGCAGCTTAGTTACAGGGGAGACCCAGTACTTC.

This clone appeared a few times. The chain couples TRBV29-1 to TRBJ1-2; D uncertain. CDR3 length: 12 amino acids. CDR1 and CDR2 from the germline V gene are SQVTM and ANQGSEA. Trimming pared 5 bases from V and 5 bases from J, leaving 12 bases between. The CDR3 DNA reads as TGCAGCGTTACCGTTTCTGCTTATGGCTACACCTTC. As protein: CSVTVSAYGYTF.

V gene TRBV2 combines with J gene TRBJ2-7; possibly TRBD1 for D (5 bases). This CDR3 contains 14 residues. Trimming left V 7 bases short and J 2 bases short, with 15 bases between. From germline, CDR1 is SNHLY and CDR2 FYNNEI. The CDR3: CASKLRDLAYEQYF. As DNA, the CDR3 is TGTGCCAGCAAGCTCAGGGATCTTGCCTACGAGCAGTACTTC. The full variable domain, in which reference TRBV2 and TRBJ2-7 provide the parts outside the CDR3, is EPEVTQTPSHQVTQMGQEVILRCVPISNHLYFYWYRQILGQKVEFLVSFYNNEISEKSEIFDDQFSVERPDGSNFTLKIRSTKLEDSAMYFCASKLRDLAYEQYFGPGTRLTVT.

The chain joins TRBV9 to TRBJ2-2, with D hard to call. V lost 1 base and J lost 5, with 15 bases in between. The germline V gene encodes CDR1 SGDLS and CDR2 YYNGEE. The CDR3 is 16 amino acids. CDR3 bases: TGTGCCAGCAGCGTACTGGGCGCAGTATCTACCGGGGAGCTGTTTTTT. Protein product: CASSVLGAVSTGELFF.

This clone has just a few counts. The rearrangement joins TRBV7-2 to TRBJ2-5; 11 bases line up with TRBD2. Losses at the gene ends were 5 bases for V and 5 bases for J; bases not matched to a gene: 10. Germline V gene data show CDR1 as SGHTA and CDR2 as FQGNSA. This CDR3 comprises 16 residues. The CDR3 DNA reads as TGTGCCAGCAGCCCGATAGCGGGAGGGCCGGTTGAGACCCAGTACTTC. Amino acids: CASSPIAGGPVETQYF.

This clone was found a few times. CDR3: CASHSGTEETQYF. The CDR3 coding sequence is TGTGCCAGCCACTCCGGGACAGAAGAGACCCAGTACTTC. The chain has TRBV6-6 and TRBJ2-5, with 7 nucleotides matching TRBD1. The CDR3 loop spans 13 amino acids. The germline V gene encodes CDR1 MNHNY and CDR2 SVGAGI (reference sequence). V was clipped by 8 bases and J by 3 bases; unmatched bases: 6.